The sequence of this TCR beta chain was determined in a study of cytomegalovirus exposure and HLA in healthy donors. This clone was picked up a small number of times. PCR amplification relied on 60 Vbeta primers (plus 13 Jbeta primers). The method was immunoSEQ multiplex PCR; TCRdb's version includes in-frame clones alone and lacks a portion of them. The table records about 160,000 clones, roughly 79% of them present only once. The CDR3 has 15 amino acids. With 6 bases clipped from V and 2 bases from J, the junction kept 7 bases outside the gene matches. Germline-derived CDR1 and CDR2 are MNHEY and SVGAGI.

This receptor was identified in a woman in her forties or fifties in good health and CMV-seropositive. The chain couples TRBV6-5 to TRBJ1-5, with 7 bases lining up with TRBD1. Sequencing was performed on PBMCs. DNA of the CDR3: TGTGCCAGCAGGGCCTGGGGACAGCGCAATCAGCCCCAGCATTTT. Its translation: CASRAWGQRNQPQHF.